These T cell receptor beta chains were read from a single sample in a study of CD8 T cells in ankylosing spondylitis. TCRdb recomputed calls from the 5' RACE reads with MiXCR, one row per CDR3 protein. The sample includes around 150,000 distinct CDR3 sequences, 40% to 50% of them seen just once. The sequencing sample was made of synovial fluid, either unsorted or a sorted T cell fraction (not recorded which). These receptors came from a male donor with ankylosing spondylitis. Each CDR3 is given with its conserved first and last residue. The D gene is left open where the match is weak. Not every row has a clone size; where given, it reads once, few, many or a size class.

d_call clone_size j_call v_call cdr3_aa cdr3_nt
- - TRBJ2-3 TRBV7-6 CASSPIYQSTDTQYF TGTGCCAGCAGCCCAATCTACCAGAGCACAGATACGCAGTATTTT
- few TRBJ2-7 TRBV11-2 CASSLVRAQVVHEQYF TGTGCCAGCAGCTTAGTCCGGGCACAGGTCGTCCACGAGCAGTACTTC
TRBD2 few TRBJ2-7 TRBV15 CATSRLGSGGPYYEQYF TGTGCCACCAGCCGGCTAGGTAGCGGGGGCCCCTACTACGAGCAGTACTTC
- once TRBJ2-3 TRBV7-9 CASSLEEITDTQYF TGTGCCAGCAGCTTAGAGGAAATCACAGATACGCAGTATTTT
TRBD1 - TRBJ1-4 TRBV6-5 CASSSGQGPEALFF TGTGCCAGCAGTTCGGGACAGGGGCCCGAGGCCCTGTTTTTT
TRBD2 few TRBJ2-1 TRBV4-1 CASSQGRLAGGSYNEQFF TGCGCCAGCAGCCAAGGGCGTCTAGCGGGAGGATCCTACAATGAGCAGTTCTTC
- - TRBJ2-1 TRBV12-3/TRBV12-4 CASSLVGGFVNEQFF TGTGCCAGCAGTTTAGTGGGAGGCTTTGTCAATGAGCAGTTCTTC
- few TRBJ2-3 TRBV20-1 CSAPPSRGRSTDTQYF TGCAGTGCTCCCCCGTCGCGGGGGCGAAGCACAGATACGCAGTATTTT
TRBD2 - TRBJ2-2 TRBV4-1 CASSQVYLAGGLGGELFF TGCGCCAGCAGCCAAGTTTACCTAGCGGGAGGTCTGGGCGGGGAGCTGTTTTTT
TRBD1 - TRBJ2-2 TRBV15 CATSRGTGANTGELFF TGTGCCACCAGCAGGGGGACAGGGGCTAACACCGGGGAGCTGTTTTTT
TRBD1 - TRBJ2-7 TRBV12-3/TRBV12-4 CASSFGTVSSYEQYF TGTGCCAGCAGTTTTGGGACAGTAAGCTCCTACGAGCAGTACTTC
TRBD1 few TRBJ1-2 TRBV29-1 CSVDGADRWGYTF TGCAGCGTTGATGGGGCGGACAGGTGGGGCTACACCTTC
TRBD2 few TRBJ2-2 TRBV3-1 CASSPPTSGDGELFF TGTGCCAGCAGCCCTCCGACTAGCGGGGACGGGGAGCTGTTTTTT
- once TRBJ2-7 TRBV27 CASSFYRHPAYEQYF TGTGCCAGCAGCTTCTACAGGCACCCGGCCTACGAGCAGTACTTC
- - TRBJ2-7 TRBV7-9 CASSSYPGTKPYEQYF TGTGCCAGCAGCTCGTACCCCGGGACAAAACCCTACGAGCAGTACTTC
- once TRBJ2-7 TRBV2 CASSEILRGYEQYF TGTGCCAGCAGTGAGATCTTGCGAGGTTACGAGCAGTACTTC
- - TRBJ1-1 TRBV9 CASSEYRGTGNTEAFF TGTGCCAGCAGCGAATACCGGGGTACGGGGAACACTGAAGCTTTCTTT
- - TRBJ2-7 TRBV12-3/TRBV12-4 CASKTLGPSYEQYF TGTGCCAGCAAGACCCTTGGGCCGTCCTACGAGCAGTACTTC
TRBD2 - TRBJ2-2 TRBV14 CASSQALRLAGVTGELFF TGTGCCAGCAGCCAAGCACTAAGACTAGCGGGAGTTACCGGGGAGCTGTTTTTT
- - TRBJ2-2 TRBV12-3/TRBV12-4 CASSSWTENTGELFF TGTGCCAGCAGTTCCTGGACAGAGAACACCGGGGAGCTGTTTTTT
- once TRBJ1-2 TRBV7-9 CASSLAGQANYGYTF TGTGCCAGCAGCTTAGCGGGACAAGCTAACTATGGCTACACCTTC
TRBD2 - TRBJ2-1 TRBV4-1 CASQGLVPEQFF TGCGCCAGCCAGGGACTAGTTCCTGAGCAGTTCTTC
TRBD1 - TRBJ1-1 TRBV5-1 CASSLLTGGPEAFF TGCGCCAGCAGCCTACTAACAGGGGGGCCTGAAGCTTTCTTT
- few TRBJ2-7 TRBV4-1 CASSHWTVPEKGQYF TGCGCCAGCAGCCACTGGACAGTACCCGAAAAGGGGCAGTACTTC
- - TRBJ2-7 TRBV5-1 CASSWGPPYEQYF TGCGCCAGCAGCTGGGGTCCTCCCTACGAGCAGTACTTC
- few TRBJ1-2 TRBV10-3 CAISQTTDYGYTF TGTGCCATCAGCCAGACAACTGACTATGGCTACACCTTC
- - TRBJ1-2 TRBV4-1 CASSQDRTESNYGYTF TGCGCCAGCAGCCAAGATCGGACTGAGAGTAACTATGGCTACACCTTC
- - TRBJ2-3 TRBV15 CATSRVRGDTQYF TGTGCCACCAGCAGAGTAAGGGGGGATACGCAGTATTTT
- few TRBJ1-1 TRBV12-5 CASGLDTGTKAFF TGTGCTAGTGGTTTAGATACCGGGACAAAAGCTTTCTTT
- few TRBJ2-1 TRBV20-1 CSADTRYLAPFSYNEQFF TGCAGTGCCGACACGAGATATCTAGCCCCATTCTCCTACAATGAGCAGTTCTTC
TRBD1 few TRBJ2-1 TRBV7-9 CASTRQGGSSYNEQFF TGTGCCAGCACCCGACAAGGGGGCAGTTCCTACAATGAGCAGTTCTTC
- - TRBJ2-1 TRBV3-1 CASSQDSGGPYNEQFF TGTGCCAGCAGCCAAGACTCCGGGGGGCCCTACAATGAGCAGTTCTTC
- - TRBJ2-7 TRBV20-1 CSARAFIGSESYEQYF TGCAGTGCTAGAGCCTTCATCGGATCCGAATCCTACGAGCAGTACTTC
- - TRBJ2-1 TRBV7-2 CASSVRGNEQFF TGTGCCAGCAGCGTCAGGGGCAATGAGCAGTTCTTC
TRBD2 - TRBJ2-7 TRBV3-1 CASSQTGLAPFFLPYEQYF TGTGCCAGCAGCCAAACGGGACTAGCGCCTTTCTTTCTCCCCTACGAGCAGTACTTC
- few TRBJ2-1 TRBV12-3/TRBV12-4 CASTPPAHQLYNEQFF TGTGCCAGCACCCCTCCGGCCCATCAACTCTACAATGAGCAGTTCTTC